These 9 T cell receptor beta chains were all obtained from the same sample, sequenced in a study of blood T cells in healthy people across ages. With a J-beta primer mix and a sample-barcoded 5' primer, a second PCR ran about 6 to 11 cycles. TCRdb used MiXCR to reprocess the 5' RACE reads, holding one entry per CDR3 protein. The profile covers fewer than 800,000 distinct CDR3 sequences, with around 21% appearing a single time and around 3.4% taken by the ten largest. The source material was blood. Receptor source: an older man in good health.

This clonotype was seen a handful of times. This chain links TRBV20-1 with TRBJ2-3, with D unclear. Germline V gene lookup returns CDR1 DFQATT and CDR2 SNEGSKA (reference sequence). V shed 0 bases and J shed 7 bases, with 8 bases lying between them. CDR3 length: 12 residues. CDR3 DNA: TGCAGTGCTAGAGATCCTGTTTATACGCAGTATTTT. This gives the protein CSARDPVYTQYF.

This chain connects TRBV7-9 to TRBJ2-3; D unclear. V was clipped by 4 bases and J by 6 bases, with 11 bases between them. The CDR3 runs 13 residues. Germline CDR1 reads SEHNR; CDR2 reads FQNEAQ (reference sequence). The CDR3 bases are TGTGCCAGCAGCTCACGAAACTCGGATACGCAGTATTTT. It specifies CASSSRNSDTQYF.

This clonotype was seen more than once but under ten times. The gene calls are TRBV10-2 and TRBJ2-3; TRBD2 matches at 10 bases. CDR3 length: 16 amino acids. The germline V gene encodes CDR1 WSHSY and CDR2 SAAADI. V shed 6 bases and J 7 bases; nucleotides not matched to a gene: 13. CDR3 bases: TGCGCCAGCAGGCCCCCCACTAGCGGGAAGGAGAATACGCAGTATTTT. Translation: CASRPPTSGKENTQYF.

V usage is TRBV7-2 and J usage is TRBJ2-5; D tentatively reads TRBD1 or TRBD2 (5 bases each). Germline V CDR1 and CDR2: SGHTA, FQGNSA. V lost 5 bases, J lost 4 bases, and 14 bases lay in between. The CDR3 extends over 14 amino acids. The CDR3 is CASSQGTTPETQYF. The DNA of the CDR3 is TGTGCCAGCAGCCAAGGGACCACGCCAGAGACCCAGTACTTC.

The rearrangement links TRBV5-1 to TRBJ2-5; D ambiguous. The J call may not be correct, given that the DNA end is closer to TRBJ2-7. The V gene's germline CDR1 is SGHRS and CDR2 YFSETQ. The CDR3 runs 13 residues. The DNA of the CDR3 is TGCGCCAGCAGCAAGCCTGATTCCTACGAGCAGTACTTC. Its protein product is CASSKPDSYEQYF.

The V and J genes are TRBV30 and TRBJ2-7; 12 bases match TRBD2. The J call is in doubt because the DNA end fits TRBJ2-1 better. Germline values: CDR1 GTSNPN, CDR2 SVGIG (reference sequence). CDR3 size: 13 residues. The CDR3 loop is CALTSGSVDEQFF. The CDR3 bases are TGTGCCTTGACTAGCGGGAGCGTTGATGAGCAGTTCTTC.

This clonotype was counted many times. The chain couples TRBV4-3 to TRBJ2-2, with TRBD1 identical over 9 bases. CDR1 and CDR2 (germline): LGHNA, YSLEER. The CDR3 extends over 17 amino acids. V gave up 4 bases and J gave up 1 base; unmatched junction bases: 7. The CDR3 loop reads CASSLLQGAGNTGELFF. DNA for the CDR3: TGCGCCAGCAGCCTACTACAGGGGGCGGGGAACACCGGGGAGCTGTTTTTT.

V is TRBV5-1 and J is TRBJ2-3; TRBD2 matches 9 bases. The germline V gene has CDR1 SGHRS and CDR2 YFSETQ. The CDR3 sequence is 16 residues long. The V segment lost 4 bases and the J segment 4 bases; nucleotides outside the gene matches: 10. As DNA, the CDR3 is TGCGCCAGCAGCCTTACCGGGACTAGCTCCGCAGATACGCAGTATTTT. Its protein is CASSLTGTSSADTQYF.

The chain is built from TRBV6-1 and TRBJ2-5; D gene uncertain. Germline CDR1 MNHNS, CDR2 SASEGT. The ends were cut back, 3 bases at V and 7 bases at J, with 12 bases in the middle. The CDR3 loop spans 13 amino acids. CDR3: CASSEASLGTQYF. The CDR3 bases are TGTGCCAGCAGTGAGGCGAGCCTCGGGACCCAGTACTTC.